This TCR beta chain was sequenced in a study of preoperative IRX-2 immunotherapy in early breast cancer. Here immunoSEQ multiplex PCR was the method, and the copy in TCRdb shows in-frame clones only, minus some. The top ten hold under 6.5% of the sample, which has tens of thousands of clones, about 96% seen once. This CDR3 spans 15 amino acids. Germline CDR1 SEHNR, CDR2 FQNEAQ (reference sequence). V was clipped by 5 bases and J by 2 bases; unmatched bases: 9. Treatment denoted: preoperative locoregional IRX-2 cytokine immunotherapy. Patients received preoperative, locoregional IRX-2 cytokine immunotherapy in a phase Ib study.

V is TRBV7-9 and J is TRBJ2-7; 7 bases match TRBD2. The source of this sequence is a human donor with breast cancer. Sampling was performed from a patient treated with IRX-2 immunotherapy. CDR3 DNA: TGTGCCAGCAGCCCAAGCGGGACGGTGGCCTACGAGCAGTACTTC. Translating gives CASSPSGTVAYEQYF.